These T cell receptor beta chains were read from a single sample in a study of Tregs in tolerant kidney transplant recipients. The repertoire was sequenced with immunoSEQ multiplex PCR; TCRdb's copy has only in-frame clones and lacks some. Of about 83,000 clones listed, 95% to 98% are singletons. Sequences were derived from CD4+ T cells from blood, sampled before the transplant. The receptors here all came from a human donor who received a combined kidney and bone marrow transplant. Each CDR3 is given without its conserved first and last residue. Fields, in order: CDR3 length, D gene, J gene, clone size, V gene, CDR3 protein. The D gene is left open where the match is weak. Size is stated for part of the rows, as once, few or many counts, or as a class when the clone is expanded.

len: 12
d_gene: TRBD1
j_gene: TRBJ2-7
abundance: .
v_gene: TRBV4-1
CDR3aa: ASSQADRDHEQY

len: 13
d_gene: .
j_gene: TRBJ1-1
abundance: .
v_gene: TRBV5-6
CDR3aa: ASSLGWSMNTEAF

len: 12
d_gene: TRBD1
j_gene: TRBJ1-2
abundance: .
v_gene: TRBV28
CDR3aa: ASSLTNRGAGYT

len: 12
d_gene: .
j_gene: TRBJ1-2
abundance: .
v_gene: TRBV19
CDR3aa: ASRLLGANYGYT

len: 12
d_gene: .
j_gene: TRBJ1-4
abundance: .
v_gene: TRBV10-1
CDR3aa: ASIGTLKWEKLF

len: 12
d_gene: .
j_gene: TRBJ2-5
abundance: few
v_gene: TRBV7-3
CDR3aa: ASSLNGGKETQY

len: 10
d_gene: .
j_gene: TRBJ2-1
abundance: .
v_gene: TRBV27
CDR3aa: ASSFSGNEQF

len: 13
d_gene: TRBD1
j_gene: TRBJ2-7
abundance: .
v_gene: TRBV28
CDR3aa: ASSPGQGVSYEQY

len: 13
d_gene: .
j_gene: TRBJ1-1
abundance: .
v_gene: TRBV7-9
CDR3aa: ASSFRFEGDTEAF

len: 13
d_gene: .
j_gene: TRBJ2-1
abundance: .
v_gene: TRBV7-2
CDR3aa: ASSPQQLSYNEQF

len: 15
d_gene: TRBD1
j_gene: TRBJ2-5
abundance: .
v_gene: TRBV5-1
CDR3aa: ASSPNPTGGFQETQY

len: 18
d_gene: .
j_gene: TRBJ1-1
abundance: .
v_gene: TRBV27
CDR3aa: ANTPRYRVLRIGMNTEAF

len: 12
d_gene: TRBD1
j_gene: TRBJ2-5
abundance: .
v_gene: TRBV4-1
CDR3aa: ASSQGTGTETQY

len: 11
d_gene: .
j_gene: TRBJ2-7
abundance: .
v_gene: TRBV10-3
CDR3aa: AISDLWSNGQY

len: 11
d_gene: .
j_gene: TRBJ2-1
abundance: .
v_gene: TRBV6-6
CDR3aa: ASSYSRGIEQF

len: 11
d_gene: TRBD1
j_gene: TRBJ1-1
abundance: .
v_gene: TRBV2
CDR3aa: AGTGQGDTEAF

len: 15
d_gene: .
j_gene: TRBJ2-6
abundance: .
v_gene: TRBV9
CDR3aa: ASSVGSGYSGANVLT

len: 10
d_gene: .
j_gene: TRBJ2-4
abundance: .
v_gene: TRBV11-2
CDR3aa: ASSLNLASQY

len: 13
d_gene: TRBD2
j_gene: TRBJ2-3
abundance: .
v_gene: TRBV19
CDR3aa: ASSISGGERDTQY

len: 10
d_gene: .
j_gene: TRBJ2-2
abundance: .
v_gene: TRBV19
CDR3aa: ASSIGQGELF

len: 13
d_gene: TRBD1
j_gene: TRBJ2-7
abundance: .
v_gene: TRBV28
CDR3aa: ASSLLTGGSYEQY

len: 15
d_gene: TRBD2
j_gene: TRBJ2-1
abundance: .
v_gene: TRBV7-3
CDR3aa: ASSFTAGGSSYNEQF

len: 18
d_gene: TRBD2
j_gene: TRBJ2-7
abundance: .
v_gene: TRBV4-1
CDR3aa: ASSQGIVSRSGGKPYEQY

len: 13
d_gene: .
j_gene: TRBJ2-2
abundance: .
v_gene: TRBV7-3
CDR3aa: ASSSPGGRAGELF

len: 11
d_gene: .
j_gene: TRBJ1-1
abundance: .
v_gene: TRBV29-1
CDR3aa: SVGETPGTEAF

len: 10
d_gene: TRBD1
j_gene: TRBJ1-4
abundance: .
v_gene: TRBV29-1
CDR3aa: SVGTGKEKLF

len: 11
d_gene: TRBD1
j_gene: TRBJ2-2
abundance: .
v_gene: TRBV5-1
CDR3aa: ASHQGDTGELF

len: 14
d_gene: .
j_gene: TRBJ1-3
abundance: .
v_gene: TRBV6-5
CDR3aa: ASSYSMAVPGNTIY

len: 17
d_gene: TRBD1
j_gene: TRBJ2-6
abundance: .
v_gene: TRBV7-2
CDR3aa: ASSLAWGQGSSGANVLT

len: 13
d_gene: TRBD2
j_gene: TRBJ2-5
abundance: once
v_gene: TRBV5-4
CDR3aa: ASSSTTSRRETQY

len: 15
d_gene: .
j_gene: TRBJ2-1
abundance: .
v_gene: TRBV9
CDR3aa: ASSVDPSEVSYNEQF

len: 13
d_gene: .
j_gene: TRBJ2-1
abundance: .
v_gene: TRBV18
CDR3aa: ASSGGLDPFNEQF

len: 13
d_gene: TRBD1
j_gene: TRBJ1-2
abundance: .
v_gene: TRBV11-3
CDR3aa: ASSSPNRGNYGYT

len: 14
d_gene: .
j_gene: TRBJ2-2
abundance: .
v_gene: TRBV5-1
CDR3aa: ASSLAGSGNTGELF

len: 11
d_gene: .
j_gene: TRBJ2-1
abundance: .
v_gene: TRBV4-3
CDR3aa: ASSRGRSNEQF

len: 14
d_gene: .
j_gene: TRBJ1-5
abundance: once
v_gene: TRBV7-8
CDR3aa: ASSLTGQSRNQPQH

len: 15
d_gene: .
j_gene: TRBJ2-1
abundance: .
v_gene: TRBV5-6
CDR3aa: ASSLGLGGVSFNEQF

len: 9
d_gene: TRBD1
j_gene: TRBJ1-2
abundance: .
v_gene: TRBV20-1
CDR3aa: SAYRGDGYT

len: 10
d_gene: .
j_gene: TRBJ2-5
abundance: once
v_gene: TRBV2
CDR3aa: ASGSYQETQY

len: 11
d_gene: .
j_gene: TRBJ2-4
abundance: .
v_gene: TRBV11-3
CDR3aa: ASRGLAKNIQY

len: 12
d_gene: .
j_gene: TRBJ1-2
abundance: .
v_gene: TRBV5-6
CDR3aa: ASCPRTQIYGYT

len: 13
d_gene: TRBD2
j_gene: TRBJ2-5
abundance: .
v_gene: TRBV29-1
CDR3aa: SVVGLAGYQETQY

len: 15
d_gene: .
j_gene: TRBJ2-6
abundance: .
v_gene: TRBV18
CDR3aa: ASSPRPEGIGANVLT

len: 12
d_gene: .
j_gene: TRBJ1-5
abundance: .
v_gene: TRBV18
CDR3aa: ASSPPGPGQPQH

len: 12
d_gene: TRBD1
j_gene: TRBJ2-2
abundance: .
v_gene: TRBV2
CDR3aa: ASSPQGRAGELF

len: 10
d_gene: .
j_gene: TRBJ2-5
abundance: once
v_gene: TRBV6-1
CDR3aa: ASISIGGTQY

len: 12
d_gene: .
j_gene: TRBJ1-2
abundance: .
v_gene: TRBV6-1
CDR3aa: ASSNTGGYYGYT

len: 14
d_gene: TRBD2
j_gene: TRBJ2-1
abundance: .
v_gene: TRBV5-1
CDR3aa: ASSLDRLAGYNEQF